Included here is one TCR beta chain sequence, with context. This clonotype occurred a few times. What antigen it recognizes has not been identified. One base away there is no much larger clone; base qualities are not given. Only healthy Caucasian donors were included. The twin cohort consisted of three pairs of female monozygotic twins, all aged roughly 18 to 30 years. RNA for TCR libraries was isolated from peripheral blood mononuclear cells. The data are from a study of identical twins (dated by TCRdb to 2016 to 2017). In the study overall: TCR alpha and beta repertoires from monozygotic twins, unrelated adults of various ages and cord blood were deep-sequenced to test whether fetal clonotypes persist. To rule out contamination, the twin experiments were replicated at different times with different library preparation protocols. The research as a whole found: Compared with coincidental sharing between unrelated individuals, out-of-frame TCR alpha sequences shared between twins showed an excess of sequences with low generation probability. A weaker excess of twin sharing was found in beta out-of-frame sequences because the signal-to-noise ratio was lowered by fewer shared sequences. Invariant T cells such as MAIT and iNKT could partly confound zero-insertion analyses, though diverse VJ usage argued against this for most clonotypes. Fewer insertions were carried by abundant cord blood beta clonotypes; a weaker similar trend was observed in young adult naive repertoires, while no such trend was observed in memory repertoires. Because the same donors could not be followed over many years, the conclusions depended on cross-sectional statistical analysis. In monozygotic twins, recombination models systematically underestimated out-of-frame TCR alpha sharing, but the models matched the sharing seen between unrelated individuals.

Library preparation was by 5' RACE. This sample was sequenced with an Illumina HiSeq 2000. Template switching added a universal primer binding site, and the final cDNA carried a unique molecular identifier that allowed TCR cDNA molecules to be counted accurately. Specific primers in the conserved constant-segment region were used to synthesize first-strand cDNA for the TCR alpha and beta chains. Each cDNA library was double barcoded, with a SMART-Mk sample barcode plus Illumina barcodes, to control for contamination. TruSeq adapter sequences along with Illumina sample barcodes were introduced in two successive PCR steps. The TCR alpha and beta cDNA libraries were sequenced on the Illumina HiSeq platform using custom primers. The source study handled its data this way. MiGEC processed the raw reads to extract unique molecular identifiers, while MiXCR was used to determine the CDR3 positions. For each individual, recombination models were inferred using an EM algorithm with the repgenHMM and IGoR tools. Shared clonotypes were analyzed with the tcR package in R, and sharing was normalized by the product of cloneset sizes. To study raw recombination without the effects of thymic and clonal selection, out-of-frame nonproductive sequences were analyzed. TCRdb ran its own pipeline on the public reads, namely fastp trimming at Q25 and MiXCR clone calling, and kept in-frame beta chains. Rows matching on CDR3 protein sequence are summarized as one entry with the most common DNA and genes. TCRdb's processing, not the authors' own work, is the source of the V and J calls. This sample is represented by roughly 570,000 distinct CDR3 sequences; roughly 9.5% of them were singletons. Roughly 3.2% of the sample lies in the top ten.

Trimming at the junction amounts to 2 bases on V and 5 bases on J, and the germline ends lie 12 bases apart. For CDR1 and CDR2, the germline V gene lists SNHLY and FYNNEI. The CDR3 sequence holds 15 residues, the cysteine and phenylalanine included. Left in the record is the CDR3 DNA by itself, 45 bases read in frame from the first base. These data also featured in a second study, about yellow fever vaccine responses in identical twins. As noted in the second study: According to the authors, in identical twins the way T cells responded to vaccination appeared partly convergent and partly personalized. In the study, vaccine-responding T cell clones were precisely tracked in identical twins.

The TCR was taken from a woman aged 18-35 years in good health. This sequence uses TRBV2 and TRBJ2-2; TRBD1 is perhaps the D gene, given 6 matching bases. Sequenced material: PBMCs. The CDR3 amino acid sequence is: CASSERQGYTGELFF. The nucleotide sequence is given as TGTGCCAGCAGTGAACGGCAGGGGTATACCGGGGAGCTGTTTTTT.